Included here is one T cell receptor beta chain sequence, with context. Its antigen is undetermined. This CDR3 comprises 15 residues. Germline-derived CDR1 and CDR2 are SGHTA and FQGNSA. Trimming left V 4 bases short and J 8 bases short, with 20 bases between. As for treatment: approximately 11-day PBMC culture with coronavirus spike peptide pools or control peptides (ViraFEST assay). It was with about 10 IU/ml IL-2 and 9.5 to 10 ug/ml peptide pools that 2 million to 2.5 million PBMCs per well were cultured. Researchers used the Oncomine TCR Beta short-read assay to sequence DNA from cultured CD4+ T cells. TCRdb independently ran MiXCR on the PCR reads; one entry per CDR3 protein. The sample has around 19,000 distinct CDR3 sequences; less than 50% are singletons. The sample comes from a study of vaccination and CD4 T cells after COVID-19.

The V gene is TRBV7-2, the J gene TRBJ1-1; no clear D gene. The sequenced sample was CD4+ T cells from blood, cultured in vitro. This sequence originates from a human donor who had recovered from COVID-19. The CDR3 coding sequence is TGTGCCAGCAGCTATGGGCTTCCGGGCAGGCAAGAAGCTTTCTTT. It codes for CASSYGLPGRQEAFF.